Listed below are T cell receptor beta chains from one sample, sequenced in a study of T cells after posttransplantation cyclophosphamide. Using immunoSEQ multiplex PCR, the repertoire was profiled, and TCRdb retains in-frame clones only, with some absent. The data contain roughly 70,000 clones, just over 90% of them seen just once; the ten biggest clones take up roughly 2.9%. Sample: PBMCs. The receptors stem from a woman in her 30s in good health and a related stem cell transplant donor. The CDR3 runs from the conserved cysteine through the conserved F or W. Fields, in order: J gene, clone size, V gene, D gene, CDR3 DNA, CDR3 protein. A D gene is named only where the DNA matches it firmly. Clone size, where shown, is once, few, many, or a class for clones that have expanded.

J: TRBJ2-7
size: NA
V: TRBV10-3
D: TRBD1
DNA: TGTGCCATCAGTTTCGCATTGACAGGGGTGGTTAAAGAGCAGTACTTC
CDR3: CAISFALTGVVKEQYF

J: TRBJ1-3
size: NA
V: TRBV2
D: NA
DNA: TGTGCGACCGGGGTTCTCAGAAACACCATATATTTT
CDR3: CATGVLRNTIYF

J: TRBJ1-2
size: NA
V: TRBV5-6
D: TRBD1
DNA: TGTGCCAGCAGCCTACCCCGGGACAGACGATTCTATGGCTACACCTTC
CDR3: CASSLPRDRRFYGYTF

J: TRBJ2-5
size: NA
V: TRBV9
D: NA
DNA: TGTGCCAGCAGCCCTACCTCCCTGGGGGTATCGGAGACCCAGTACTTC
CDR3: CASSPTSLGVSETQYF

J: TRBJ2-1
size: NA
V: TRBV19
D: NA
DNA: TGTGCCAGTAGTTGGAAGTCAAATTCCTACAATGAGCAGTTCTTC
CDR3: CASSWKSNSYNEQFF

J: TRBJ1-2
size: NA
V: TRBV7-2
D: NA
DNA: TGTGCCAGCAGCTTAGAGGGGACCTATGGCTACACCTTC
CDR3: CASSLEGTYGYTF

J: TRBJ1-6
size: NA
V: TRBV19
D: NA
DNA: TGTGCCAGTAGCAACCCGTTAGGCCGAGAGGATTCACCCCTCCACTTT
CDR3: CASSNPLGREDSPLHF

J: TRBJ1-1
size: NA
V: TRBV4-3
D: NA
DNA: TGCGCCAGCAGCGGCCAGGGTGGGAACACTGAAGCTTTCTTT
CDR3: CASSGQGGNTEAFF

J: TRBJ1-1
size: NA
V: TRBV14
D: NA
DNA: TGTGCCAGCAGCCAACCTCAGGCCCCCACTGAAGCTTTCTTT
CDR3: CASSQPQAPTEAFF

J: TRBJ1-2
size: NA
V: TRBV30
D: NA
DNA: TGTGCCTGGAACCCCAGGGGAAACTATGGCTACACCTTC
CDR3: CAWNPRGNYGYTF

J: TRBJ2-1
size: NA
V: TRBV6-4
D: TRBD1
DNA: TGTGCCAGCAGTTCGACAGGGACCTACAATGAGCAGTTCTTC
CDR3: CASSSTGTYNEQFF

J: TRBJ2-7
size: NA
V: TRBV7-2
D: NA
DNA: TGTGCCAGCAGCTGGACGGGACCATCCTACGAGCAGTACTTC
CDR3: CASSWTGPSYEQYF

J: TRBJ1-2
size: NA
V: TRBV15
D: NA
DNA: TGTGCCACCAGCAGAGTCGTGGACTATGGCTACACCTTC
CDR3: CATSRVVDYGYTF

J: TRBJ1-6
size: NA
V: TRBV28
D: NA
DNA: TGTGCCAGCAGTCCGCCGGGACGGGCGCAATCCCTCCACTTT
CDR3: CASSPPGRAQSLHF

J: TRBJ2-7
size: NA
V: TRBV4-2
D: NA
DNA: TGTGCCAGCAGCCAAGATAGTACGGGGATCTACGAGCAGTACTTC
CDR3: CASSQDSTGIYEQYF

J: TRBJ1-5
size: once
V: TRBV18
D: NA
DNA: TGTGCCAGCTCATCAACCGGCGAGGCTAGGTACCAGCCCCAGCATTTT
CDR3: CASSSTGEARYQPQHF

J: TRBJ2-5
size: NA
V: TRBV5-1
D: TRBD2
DNA: TGCGCCAGCAGTCAGGGACTAGCGGGTTCCCAAGAGACCCAGTACTTC
CDR3: CASSQGLAGSQETQYF

J: TRBJ1-3
size: NA
V: TRBV19
D: NA
DNA: TGTGCCAGTAGCGCTCTGGGCTCTGGAAACACCATATATTTT
CDR3: CASSALGSGNTIYF

J: TRBJ2-5
size: NA
V: TRBV7-7
D: NA
DNA: TGTGCCAGCAGCCTGGGACACCAAGAGACCCAGTACTTC
CDR3: CASSLGHQETQYF

J: TRBJ2-7
size: NA
V: TRBV6-1
D: TRBD1
DNA: TGTGCCAGCAGTGAAGGGACAGGGGAGACTTACGAGCAGTACTTC
CDR3: CASSEGTGETYEQYF

J: TRBJ2-3
size: NA
V: TRBV2
D: NA
DNA: TGTGCCAGCAGTTCCCAAACGAGCACAGATACGCAGTATTTT
CDR3: CASSSQTSTDTQYF

J: TRBJ2-2
size: NA
V: TRBV5-8
D: NA
DNA: TGTGCCAGCAGCTTGGTCAGGGCGAACACCGGGGAGCTGTTTTTT
CDR3: CASSLVRANTGELFF

J: TRBJ1-4
size: NA
V: TRBV7-8
D: NA
DNA: TGTGCCAGCAGCTTGACCCCACAGGCTCGGATCAGGCTGTTTTTT
CDR3: CASSLTPQARIRLFF

J: TRBJ1-1
size: NA
V: TRBV7-3
D: TRBD1
DNA: TGTGCCAGCAGCCCCGGGACAGGGTCGAACACTGAAGCTTTCTTT
CDR3: CASSPGTGSNTEAFF

J: TRBJ2-7
size: NA
V: TRBV19
D: NA
DNA: TGTGCCAGTAGTGGGGGCAGGTCCGCGTACGAGCAGTACTTC
CDR3: CASSGGRSAYEQYF

J: TRBJ2-2
size: NA
V: TRBV10-3
D: NA
DNA: TGTGCCATCAGTGAGACTGGGGGCAACACCGGGGAGCTGTTTTTT
CDR3: CAISETGGNTGELFF

J: TRBJ2-2
size: NA
V: TRBV4-3
D: NA
DNA: TGCGCCAGCAGCCAACATAGCGGTAACACCGGGGAGCTGTTTTTT
CDR3: CASSQHSGNTGELFF

J: TRBJ2-5
size: NA
V: TRBV4-1
D: TRBD2
DNA: TGCGCCAGCAGCCACCCCCCTAGCGGGGAAGAGACCCAGTACTTC
CDR3: CASSHPPSGEETQYF

J: TRBJ2-1
size: NA
V: TRBV14
D: NA
DNA: TGTGCCAGCAGCCAGTCGGGGGCCTACAGGATGAATGAGCAGTTCTTC
CDR3: CASSQSGAYRMNEQFF

J: TRBJ2-7
size: NA
V: TRBV6-5
D: TRBD2
DNA: TGTGCCAGCACCGAACGGGGGGGCGCGTCCTACGAGCAGTACTTC
CDR3: CASTERGGASYEQYF

J: TRBJ2-7
size: NA
V: TRBV7-9
D: TRBD2
DNA: TGTGCCAGCAGCTTAGCGGGCCCTAGCGGGGTATACGAGCAGTACTTC
CDR3: CASSLAGPSGVYEQYF

J: TRBJ1-3
size: NA
V: TRBV11-2
D: NA
DNA: TGTGCCAGCAGCTTAAATGGGGCTAACACCATATATTTT
CDR3: CASSLNGANTIYF

J: TRBJ1-5
size: NA
V: TRBV9
D: TRBD1
DNA: TGTGCCAGCAGCGTAGGACAGGGAAAGGGTCATAACCAGCCCCAGCATTTT
CDR3: CASSVGQGKGHNQPQHF

J: TRBJ1-6
size: NA
V: TRBV4-3
D: NA
DNA: TGCGCCAGCAGCCAAGATCGTATCTACGGTTCACCCCTCCACTTT
CDR3: CASSQDRIYGSPLHF

J: TRBJ2-1
size: NA
V: TRBV11-2
D: NA
DNA: TGTGCCAGCAGCCAGACCCTGCGCAGGGCAGCCTACAATGAGCAGTTCTTC
CDR3: CASSQTLRRAAYNEQFF

J: TRBJ2-7
size: once
V: TRBV28
D: TRBD2
DNA: TGTGCCAGCACCCCCGGCAGGGAGGGGGAGCAGTACTTC
CDR3: CASTPGREGEQYF

J: TRBJ1-1
size: NA
V: TRBV27
D: NA
DNA: TGTGCCAGCAGTTCCGAGGAGGGGGTGAACACTGAAGCTTTCTTT
CDR3: CASSSEEGVNTEAFF

J: TRBJ2-7
size: NA
V: TRBV6-1
D: NA
DNA: TGTGCCAGCAGTGAAGCCGATCAAGGGTTTCCCTACGAGCAGTACTTC
CDR3: CASSEADQGFPYEQYF

J: TRBJ2-3
size: NA
V: TRBV9
D: TRBD2
DNA: TGTGCCAGCAGCTCCCGGGGCGGGGGGGCCGGAGATACGCAGTATTTT
CDR3: CASSSRGGGAGDTQYF

J: TRBJ2-3
size: NA
V: TRBV7-2
D: NA
DNA: TGTGCCAGCAGTCCTAGGGATACGCAGTATTTT
CDR3: CASSPRDTQYF

J: TRBJ2-6
size: NA
V: TRBV18
D: TRBD1
DNA: TGTGCCAGCTCAACGGGACAGCCAACTTCTGGGGCCAACGTCCTGACTTTC
CDR3: CASSTGQPTSGANVLTF

J: TRBJ1-1
size: NA
V: TRBV5-1
D: NA
DNA: TGCGCCAGCAGCTTGGACAGGGAGGGAACTGAAGCTTTCTTT
CDR3: CASSLDREGTEAFF

J: TRBJ1-1
size: NA
V: TRBV28
D: NA
DNA: TGTGCCAGCAGTGAAGGGTGGACTGAAGCTTTCTTT
CDR3: CASSEGWTEAFF

J: TRBJ2-7
size: NA
V: TRBV7-2
D: TRBD2
DNA: TGTGCCAGCACCCAGCGGGGGTCCTACGAGCAGTACTTC
CDR3: CASTQRGSYEQYF

J: TRBJ2-3
size: few
V: TRBV2
D: NA
DNA: TGTGCCAGCAAAAGGACCTTAGGCTGGAATTTT
CDR3: CASKRTLGWNF